The 2 T cell receptor beta chains given below trace back to one sample, sequenced in a study of control samples from healthy donors and cancer patients. Sequencing was performed with immunoSEQ multiplex PCR; in TCRdb, only in-frame clones are kept and a portion is missing. Of about 180,000 clones listed, around 89% are singletons. Sequenced: blood. These TCRs come from a woman aged 50 to 60 in good health.

The rearrangement links TRBV2 to TRBJ2-7; no clear D. CDR3 size: 12 residues. Germline CDR1 SNHLY, CDR2 FYNNEI. V was trimmed by 3 bases and J by 3 bases, leaving 6 bases between them. The CDR3 DNA is TGTGCCAGCAGTGACTCACTCTACGAGCAGTACTTC. Protein: CASSDSLYEQYF.

The table lists this clone with a few counts. This specimen includes other DNA sequences encoding the same CDR3. The rearrangement uses TRBV9 and TRBJ2-1; D possibly corresponds to TRBD2 (5 bases). CDR1 is SGDLS, CDR2 YYNGEE, per germline. V was cut by 0 bases and J by 0 bases, with 7 bases left in between. The CDR3 is 15 amino acids. CDR3 sequence (DNA): TGTGCCAGCAGCGTAGTAGGGAGCTCCTACAATGAGCAGTTCTTC. As protein: CASSVVGSSYNEQFF.